The clone carrying this TCR beta chain was picked up a small number of times. Its antigen is not known. One end of the junction varies from germline; a read error may be responsible. The data originate from a study of response to subunit inactivated influenza vaccine. Whole-study results and caveats: With each seasonal influenza vaccination, the authors suggested, few new T cells are recruited.

The CDR3 length is 11 residues. Germline V lookup: CDR1 SQVTM, CDR2 ANQGSEA. TCRdb itself ran the RT-PCR reads through MiXCR, one entry per CDR3 protein. The table records about 800,000 distinct CDR3 sequences, 20% to 25% of them present only once. The sequence was collected from a man aged 50 to 60 who received an inactivated influenza vaccine. The material was PBMCs from blood, obtained around 5 days after vaccination. This sequence joins TRBV29-1 and TRBJ1-1; D gene ambiguous. DNA for the CDR3: TGCAGCGTTCAAGAGAACACTGAAGCTTTCTTT. Translating gives CSVQENTEAFF.